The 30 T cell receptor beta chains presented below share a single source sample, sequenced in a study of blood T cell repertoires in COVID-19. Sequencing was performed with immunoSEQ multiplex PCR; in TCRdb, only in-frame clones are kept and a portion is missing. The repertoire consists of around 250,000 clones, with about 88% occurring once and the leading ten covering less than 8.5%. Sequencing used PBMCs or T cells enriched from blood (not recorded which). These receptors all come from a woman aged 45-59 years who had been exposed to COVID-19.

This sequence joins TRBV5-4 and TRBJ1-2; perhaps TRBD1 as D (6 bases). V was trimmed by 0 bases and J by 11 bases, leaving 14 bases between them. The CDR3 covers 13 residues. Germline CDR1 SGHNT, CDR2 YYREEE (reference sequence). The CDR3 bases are TGTGCCAGCAGCTTGGAAAACAGGGACGGGTACACCTTC. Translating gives CASSLENRDGYTF.

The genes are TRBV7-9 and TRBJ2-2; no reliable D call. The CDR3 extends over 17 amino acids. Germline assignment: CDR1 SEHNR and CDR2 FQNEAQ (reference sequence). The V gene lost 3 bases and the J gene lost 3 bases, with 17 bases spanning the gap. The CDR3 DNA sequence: TGTGCCAGCAGCTTCAACCGTCCAGGTCCGGACACCGGGGAGCTGTTTTTT. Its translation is CASSFNRPGPDTGELFF. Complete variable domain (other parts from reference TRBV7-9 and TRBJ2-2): DTGVSQNPRHKITKRGQNVTFRCDPISEHNRLYWYRQTLGQGPEFLTYFQNEAQLEKSRLLSDRFSAERPKGSFSTLEIQRTEQGDSAMYLCASSFNRPGPDTGELFFGEGSRLTVL.

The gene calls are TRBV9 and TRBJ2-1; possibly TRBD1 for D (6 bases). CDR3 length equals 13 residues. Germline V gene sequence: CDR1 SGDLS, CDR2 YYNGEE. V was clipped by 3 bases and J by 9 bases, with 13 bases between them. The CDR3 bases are TGTGCCAGCAGCGCAAACAGGGTTTCTGAGCAGTTCTTC. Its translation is CASSANRVSEQFF.

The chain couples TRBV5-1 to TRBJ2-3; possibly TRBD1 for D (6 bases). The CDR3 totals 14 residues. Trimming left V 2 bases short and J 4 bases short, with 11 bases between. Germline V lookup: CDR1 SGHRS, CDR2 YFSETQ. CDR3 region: CASSLVQGPDTQYF. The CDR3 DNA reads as TGCGCCAGCAGCTTAGTACAGGGTCCAGATACGCAGTATTTT.

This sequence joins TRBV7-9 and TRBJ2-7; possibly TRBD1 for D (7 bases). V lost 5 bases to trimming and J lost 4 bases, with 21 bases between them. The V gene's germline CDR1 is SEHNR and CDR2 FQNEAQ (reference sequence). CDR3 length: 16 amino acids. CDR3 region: CASSLGGAQGRYEQYF. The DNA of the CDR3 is TGTGCCAGCAGCCTAGGCGGCGCACAGGGGAGGTACGAGCAGTACTTC.

The CDR3 here is CAWAGGENYGYTF. In DNA form, the CDR3 reads TGTGCCTGGGCAGGAGGGGAAAACTATGGCTACACCTTC. The rearrangement links TRBV30 to TRBJ1-2, with D possibly TRBD1 on 5 matching bases. The germline V gene has CDR1 GTSNPN and CDR2 SVGIG (reference sequence). Trimming removed 5 bases from V and 2 bases from J, with 12 bases in between. This CDR3 contains 13 residues.

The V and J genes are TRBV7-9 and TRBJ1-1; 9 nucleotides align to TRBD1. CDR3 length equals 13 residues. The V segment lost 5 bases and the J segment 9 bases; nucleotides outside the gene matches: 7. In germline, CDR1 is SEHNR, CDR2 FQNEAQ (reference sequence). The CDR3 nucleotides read TGTGCCAGCAGCCCAACAGGGGGCGCGAAAGCTTTCTTT. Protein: CASSPTGGAKAFF.

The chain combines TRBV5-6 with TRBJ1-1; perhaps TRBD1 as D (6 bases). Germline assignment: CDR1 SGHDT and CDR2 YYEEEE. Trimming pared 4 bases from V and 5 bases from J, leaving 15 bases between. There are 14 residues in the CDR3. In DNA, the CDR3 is TGTGCCAGCAGCGCCCAGGGGAAGGGGACTGAAGCTTTCTTT. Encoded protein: CASSAQGKGTEAFF.

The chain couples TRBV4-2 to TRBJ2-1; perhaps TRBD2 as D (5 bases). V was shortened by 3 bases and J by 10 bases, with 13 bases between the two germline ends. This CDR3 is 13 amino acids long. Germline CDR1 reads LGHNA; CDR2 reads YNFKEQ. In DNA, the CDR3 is TGTGCCAGCAGCCAGCGGAGAGGGTACGAGCAGTTCTTC. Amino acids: CASSQRRGYEQFF.

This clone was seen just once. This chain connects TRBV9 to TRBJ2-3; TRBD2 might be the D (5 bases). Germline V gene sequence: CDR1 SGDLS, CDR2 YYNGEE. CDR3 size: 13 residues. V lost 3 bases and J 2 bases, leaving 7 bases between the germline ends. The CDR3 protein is CASSGRPTDTQYF. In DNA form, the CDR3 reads TGTGCCAGCAGCGGGAGGCCCACAGATACGCAGTATTTT.

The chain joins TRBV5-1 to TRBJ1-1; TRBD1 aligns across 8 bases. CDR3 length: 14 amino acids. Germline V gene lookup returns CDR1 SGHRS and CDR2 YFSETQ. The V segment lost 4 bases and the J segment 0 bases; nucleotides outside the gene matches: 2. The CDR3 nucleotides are TGCGCCAGCAGCCGGACAGGGCTGAACACTGAAGCTTTCTTT. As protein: CASSRTGLNTEAFF. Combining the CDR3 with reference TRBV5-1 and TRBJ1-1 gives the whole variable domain KAGVTQTPRYLIKTRGQQVTLSCSPISGHRSVSWYQQTPGQGLQFLFEYFSETQRNKGNFPGRFSGRQFSNSRSEMNVSTLELGDSALYLCASSRTGLNTEAFFGQGTRLTVV.

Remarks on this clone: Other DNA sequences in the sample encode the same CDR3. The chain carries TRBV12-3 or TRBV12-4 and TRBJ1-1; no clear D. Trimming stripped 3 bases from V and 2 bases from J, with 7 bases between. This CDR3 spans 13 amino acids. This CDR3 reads CASSFGANTEAFF. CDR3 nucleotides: TGTGCCAGCAGTTTCGGAGCAAACACTGAAGCTTTCTTT.

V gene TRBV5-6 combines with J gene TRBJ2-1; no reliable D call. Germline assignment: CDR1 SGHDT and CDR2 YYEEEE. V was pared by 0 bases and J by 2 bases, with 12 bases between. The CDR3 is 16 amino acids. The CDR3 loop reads CASSLGAGTAYNEQFF. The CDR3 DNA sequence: TGTGCCAGCAGCTTGGGGGCAGGAACTGCCTACAATGAGCAGTTCTTC.

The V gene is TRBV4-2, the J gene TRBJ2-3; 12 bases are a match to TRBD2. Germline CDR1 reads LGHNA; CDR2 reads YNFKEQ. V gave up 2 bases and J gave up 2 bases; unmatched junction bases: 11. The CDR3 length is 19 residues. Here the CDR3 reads CASSQSSGGALTTTDTQYF. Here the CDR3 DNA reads TGTGCCAGCAGCCAATCTAGCGGGGGGGCCCTTACCACCACAGATACGCAGTATTTT.

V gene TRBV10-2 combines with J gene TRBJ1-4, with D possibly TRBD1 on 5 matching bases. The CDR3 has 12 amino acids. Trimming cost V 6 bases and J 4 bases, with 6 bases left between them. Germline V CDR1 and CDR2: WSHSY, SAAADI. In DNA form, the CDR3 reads TGCGCCAGCAGGGGACTTAATGAAAAACTGTTTTTT. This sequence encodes CASRGLNEKLFF.

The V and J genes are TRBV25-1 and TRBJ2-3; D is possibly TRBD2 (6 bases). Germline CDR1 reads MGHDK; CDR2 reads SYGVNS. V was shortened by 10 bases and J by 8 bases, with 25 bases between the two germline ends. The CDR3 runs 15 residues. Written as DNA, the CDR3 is TGTGCCACCCGACCCCCGACCTCCACAGCGGGTACGCAGTATTTT. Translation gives CATRPPTSTAGTQYF. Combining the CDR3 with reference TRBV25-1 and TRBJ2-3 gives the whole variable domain EADIYQTPRYLVIGTGKKITLECSQTMGHDKMYWYQQDPGMELHLIHYSYGVNSTEKGDLSSESTVSRIRTEHFPLTLESARPSHTSQYLCATRPPTSTAGTQYFGPGTRLTVL.

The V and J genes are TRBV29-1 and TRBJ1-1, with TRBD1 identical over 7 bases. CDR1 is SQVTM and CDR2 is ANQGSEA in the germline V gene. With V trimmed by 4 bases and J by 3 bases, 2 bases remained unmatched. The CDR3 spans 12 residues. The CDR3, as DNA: TGCAGCGTTGGGACAGGCTACACTGAAGCTTTCTTT. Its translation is CSVGTGYTEAFF.

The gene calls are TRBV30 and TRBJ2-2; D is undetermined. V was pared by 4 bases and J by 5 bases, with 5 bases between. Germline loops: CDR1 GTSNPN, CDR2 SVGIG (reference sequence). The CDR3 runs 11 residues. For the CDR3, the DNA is TGTGCCTGGACCAGGACCGGGGAGCTGTTTTTT. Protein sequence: CAWTRTGELFF.

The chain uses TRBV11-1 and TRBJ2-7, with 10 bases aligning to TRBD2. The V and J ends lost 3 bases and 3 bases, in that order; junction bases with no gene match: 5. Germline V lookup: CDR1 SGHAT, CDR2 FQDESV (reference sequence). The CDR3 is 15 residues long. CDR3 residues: CASSLSSGGYYEQYF. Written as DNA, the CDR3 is TGTGCCAGCAGCTTGTCTAGCGGGGGATACTACGAGCAGTACTTC.

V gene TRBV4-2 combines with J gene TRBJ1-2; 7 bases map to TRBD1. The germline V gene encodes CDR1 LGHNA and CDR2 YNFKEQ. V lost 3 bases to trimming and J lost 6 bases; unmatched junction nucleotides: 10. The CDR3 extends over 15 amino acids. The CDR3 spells CASSQMTGPGDGYTF. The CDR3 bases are TGTGCCAGCAGCCAGATGACAGGGCCCGGGGATGGCTACACCTTC.

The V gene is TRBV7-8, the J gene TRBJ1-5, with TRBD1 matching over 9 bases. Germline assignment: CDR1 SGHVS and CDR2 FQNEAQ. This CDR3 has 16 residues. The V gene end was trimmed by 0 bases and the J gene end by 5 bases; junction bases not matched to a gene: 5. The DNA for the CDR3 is TGTGCCAGCAGCTTAGCGAGGACAGGGGACTATCAGCCCCAGCATTTT. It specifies CASSLARTGDYQPQHF.

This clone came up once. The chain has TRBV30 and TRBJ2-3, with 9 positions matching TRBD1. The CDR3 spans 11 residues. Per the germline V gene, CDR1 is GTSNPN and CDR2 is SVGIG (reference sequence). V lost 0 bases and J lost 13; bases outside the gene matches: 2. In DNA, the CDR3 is TGTGCCTGGAGTGTAAGGGACAGGGAGTATTTT. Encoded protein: CAWSVRDREYF.

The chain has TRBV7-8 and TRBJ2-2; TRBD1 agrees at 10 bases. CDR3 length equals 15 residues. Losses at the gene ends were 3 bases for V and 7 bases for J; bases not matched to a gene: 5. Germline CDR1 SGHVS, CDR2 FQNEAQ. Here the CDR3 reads CASSLGQGNVGELFF. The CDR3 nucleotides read TGTGCCAGCAGCTTGGGACAGGGGAATGTCGGGGAGCTGTTTTTT.

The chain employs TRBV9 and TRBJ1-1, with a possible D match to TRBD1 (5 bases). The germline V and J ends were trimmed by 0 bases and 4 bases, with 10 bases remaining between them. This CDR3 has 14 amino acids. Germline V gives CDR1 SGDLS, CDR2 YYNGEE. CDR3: CASSVEGSGTEAFF. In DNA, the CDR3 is TGTGCCAGCAGCGTAGAGGGGTCGGGCACTGAAGCTTTCTTT.

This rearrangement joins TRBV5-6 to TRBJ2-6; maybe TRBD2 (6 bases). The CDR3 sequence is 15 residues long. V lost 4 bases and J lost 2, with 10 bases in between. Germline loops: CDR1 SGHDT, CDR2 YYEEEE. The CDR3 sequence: CASSPTGAGANVLTF. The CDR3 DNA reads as TGTGCCAGCAGCCCAACGGGGGCTGGGGCCAACGTCCTGACTTTC.

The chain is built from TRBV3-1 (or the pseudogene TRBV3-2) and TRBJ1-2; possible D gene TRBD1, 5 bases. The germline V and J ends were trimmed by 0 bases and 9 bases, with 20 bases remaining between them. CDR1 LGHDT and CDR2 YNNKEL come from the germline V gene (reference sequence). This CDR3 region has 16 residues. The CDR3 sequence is CASSQEGEGTVNRYTF. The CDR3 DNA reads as TGTGCCAGCAGCCAAGAAGGGGAGGGGACGGTCAACCGCTACACCTTC.

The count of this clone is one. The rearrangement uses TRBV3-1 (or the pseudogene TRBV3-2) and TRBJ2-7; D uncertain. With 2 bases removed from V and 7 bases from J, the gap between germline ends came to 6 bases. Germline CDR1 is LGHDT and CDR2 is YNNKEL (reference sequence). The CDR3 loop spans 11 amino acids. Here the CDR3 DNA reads TGTGCCAGCAGCCAATTGGAGGAGCAGTACTTC. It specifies CASSQLEEQYF.

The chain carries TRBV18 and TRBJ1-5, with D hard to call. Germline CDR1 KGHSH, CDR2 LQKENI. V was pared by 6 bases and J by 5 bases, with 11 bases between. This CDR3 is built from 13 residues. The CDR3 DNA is TGTGCCAGCTCGACAACCTTGGATCAGCCCCAGCATTTT. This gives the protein CASSTTLDQPQHF. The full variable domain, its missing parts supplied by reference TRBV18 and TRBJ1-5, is NAGVMQNPRHLVRRRGQEARLRCSPMKGHSHVYWYRQLPEEGLKFMVYLQKENIIDESGMPKERFSAEFPKEGPSILRIQQVVRGDSAAYFCASSTTLDQPQHFGDGTRLSIL.

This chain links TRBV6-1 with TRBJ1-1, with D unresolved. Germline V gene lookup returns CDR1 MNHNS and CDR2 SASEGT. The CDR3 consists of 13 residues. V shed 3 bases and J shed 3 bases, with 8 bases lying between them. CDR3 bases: TGTGCCAGCAGTGATCCCTTTTACACTGAAGCTTTCTTT. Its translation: CASSDPFYTEAFF.

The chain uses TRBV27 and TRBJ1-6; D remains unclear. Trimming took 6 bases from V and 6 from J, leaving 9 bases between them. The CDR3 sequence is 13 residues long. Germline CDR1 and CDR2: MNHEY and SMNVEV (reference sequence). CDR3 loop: CASSPFPNSPLHF. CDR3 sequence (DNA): TGTGCCAGCAGCCCATTCCCTAATTCACCCCTCCACTTT.